Below, 16 T cell receptor beta chains from the same sample are listed, as sequenced in a study of T cell changes during pregnancy in multiple sclerosis. TCRdb's table, derived via immunoSEQ multiplex PCR, lists solely in-frame clones and lacks some. The data contain around 80,000 clones, just over 90% of them seen just once; the ten biggest clones take up over 1.1%. The sequences come from peripheral blood, collected before pregnancy. The receptor set was obtained from a female donor with multiple sclerosis, enrolled in a pregnancy study.

This clone has just one count. The chain combines TRBV19 with TRBJ2-3; 14 positions agree with TRBD2. The CDR3 runs to 17 residues. J was trimmed by 4 bases and V by 4 bases; bases with no gene match: 7. CDR1 and CDR2 (germline): LNHDA, SQIVND (reference sequence). The CDR3 bases are TGTGCCAGTAGTACCGGGACTAGCGGGGGTATGCCAGATACGCAGTATTTT. It translates to CASSTGTSGGMPDTQYF.

CDR3 amino acids: CASSLGGGSNQPQHF. The CDR3 region has the DNA TGTGCCAGCAGCTTGGGGGGGGGCAGCAATCAGCCCCAGCATTTT. This chain connects TRBV5-4 to TRBJ1-5; D possibly corresponds to TRBD1 (6 bases). Germline CDR1 and CDR2: SGHNT and YYREEE (reference sequence). V was cut by 0 bases and J by 1 base, with 8 bases left in between. This CDR3 spans 15 amino acids.

The chain is built from TRBV25-1 and TRBJ2-1; 7 bases fit TRBD2. Germline V gene sequence: CDR1 MGHDK, CDR2 SYGVNS. The CDR3 consists of 14 residues. J was trimmed by 9 bases and V by 3 bases; bases with no gene match: 8. The DNA of the CDR3 is TGTGCCAGCAGTGAGGTCGGGGGGTGGACTGAGCAGTTCTTC. This translates into CASSEVGGWTEQFF.

This rearrangement joins TRBV6-6 to TRBJ2-2; 11 bases line up with TRBD2. V lost 10 bases to trimming and J lost 5 bases; unmatched junction nucleotides: 9. CDR1 and CDR2 from the germline V gene are MNHNY and SVGAGI (reference sequence). The CDR3 is 15 amino acids. Here the CDR3 reads CATPTSSGRTGELFF. The CDR3 DNA sequence: TGTGCCACCCCCACATCTAGCGGGAGGACCGGGGAGCTGTTTTTT.

The V call is TRBV5-6, the J call TRBJ1-1, with TRBD1 identical over 9 bases. CDR3 length equals 17 residues. V lost 4 bases, J lost 4 bases, and 14 bases stayed unmatched. Germline values: CDR1 SGHDT, CDR2 YYEEEE. This CDR3 reads CASSRPGQGDGITEAFF. DNA of the CDR3: TGTGCCAGCAGCCGTCCGGGACAGGGAGATGGTATCACTGAAGCTTTCTTT.

The V gene is TRBV15, the J gene TRBJ2-1; 9 positions agree with TRBD1. Trimming took 1 base from V and 8 from J; bases not matched to a gene: 6. This CDR3 spans 15 amino acids. Germline CDR1 is LNHNV and CDR2 is YYDKDF (reference sequence). CDR3 nucleotides: TGTGCCACCAGCAGAGGAAGGACAGGGGTTGATGAGCAGTTCTTC. Protein sequence: CATSRGRTGVDEQFF.

The genes are TRBV16 and TRBJ1-6; a weak D match, TRBD1 (5 bases). There are 14 residues in the CDR3. Between the trimmed V and J ends, which lost 0 bases and 7 bases, there was a span of 7 bases. The V gene's germline CDR1 is KGHSY and CDR2 FQNENV. In DNA form, the CDR3 reads TGTGCCAGCAGCCAATCGGGGCGAAATTCACCCCTCCACTTT. Translated, it gives CASSQSGRNSPLHF.

This clone was seen a single time. The chain has TRBV10-3 and TRBJ2-7, with D perhaps matching TRBD2 (6 bases). Germline V gene data show CDR1 as ENHRY and CDR2 as SYGVKD. V was clipped by 5 bases and J by 0 bases, with 17 bases between them. This CDR3 has 16 residues. CDR3 DNA: TGTGCCATCAGTCCCGAAGGGGAGGTGAGCTCCTACGAGCAGTACTTC. This translates into CAISPEGEVSSYEQYF.

The V gene is TRBV27, the J gene TRBJ2-7; maybe TRBD2 (6 bases). Germline lookup yields CDR1 MNHEY and CDR2 SMNVEV (reference sequence). Trimming stripped 3 bases from V and 5 bases from J, with 11 bases between. CDR3 length: 13 amino acids. The CDR3 sequence: CASSFLAKHEQYF. The CDR3 coding sequence is TGTGCCAGCAGTTTCCTAGCGAAGCACGAGCAGTACTTC.

The rearrangement joins TRBV7-8 to TRBJ2-7; D remains ambiguous. This CDR3 spans 13 amino acids. Trimming took 0 bases from V and 0 from J, leaving 3 bases between them. CDR1 is SGHVS and CDR2 is FQNEAQ in the germline V gene. The CDR3 here is CASSLALSYEQYF. As DNA, the CDR3 is TGTGCCAGCAGCTTAGCCCTCTCCTACGAGCAGTACTTC.

V is TRBV6-5 and J is TRBJ1-1; TRBD1 matches 10 bases. Germline V gene sequence: CDR1 MNHEY, CDR2 SVGAGI. This CDR3 region has 12 residues. V lost 10 bases to trimming and J lost 6 bases; unmatched junction nucleotides: 5. The CDR3 DNA sequence: TGTGCCACCAGACAGGGGGCGTCTGAAGCTTTCTTT. It codes for CATRQGASEAFF.

The chain recombines TRBV19 with TRBJ1-1; D remains unclear. The V and J ends lost 6 bases and 2 bases respectively, with 22 bases between them. Germline CDR1 reads LNHDA; CDR2 reads SQIVND (reference sequence). CDR3 size: 17 residues. CDR3 sequence: CASRPRQFVTQNTEAFF. DNA of the CDR3: TGTGCCAGTAGGCCCCGACAATTTGTCACCCAAAACACTGAAGCTTTCTTT.

The chain links TRBV27 to TRBJ1-6; TRBD1 aligns across 7 bases. This CDR3 comprises 15 residues. CDR1 and CDR2 from the germline V gene are MNHEY and SMNVEV (reference sequence). V lost 0 bases and J lost 8; bases outside the gene matches: 4. The CDR3 sequence is CASSLSTGVDSPLHF. Written as DNA, the CDR3 is TGTGCCAGCAGTTTATCCACAGGGGTGGATTCACCCCTCCACTTT.

This chain links TRBV2 with TRBJ2-3; 7 bases match TRBD2. Germline CDR1 reads SNHLY; CDR2 reads FYNNEI. V shed 4 bases and J 2 bases; nucleotides not matched to a gene: 12. This CDR3 region has 17 residues. For the CDR3, the DNA is TGTGCCAGCAGTGTAGTGGCTCTAGCGGACTACACAGATACGCAGTATTTT. Amino acids: CASSVVALADYTDTQYF.

The genes are TRBV6-5 and TRBJ1-2; tentative D call: TRBD1 (6 bases). Germline V gene sequence: CDR1 MNHEY, CDR2 SVGAGI. The germline V and J ends were trimmed by 2 bases and 6 bases, with 16 bases remaining between them. The CDR3 is 15 amino acids. The CDR3 DNA reads as TGTGCCAGCAGTTACCTTGACAGGAAACAACATGGCTACACCTTC. This codes for CASSYLDRKQHGYTF.

This rearrangement joins TRBV19 to TRBJ2-7; no reliable D call. The CDR3 runs 16 residues. V dropped 0 bases and J dropped 3 bases, with 15 bases sitting between them. Germline lookup yields CDR1 LNHDA and CDR2 SQIVND (reference sequence). CDR3 nucleotide sequence: TGTGCCAGTAGTATAGATTCCAGGCAACCTTTCTACGAGCAGTACTTC. It translates to CASSIDSRQPFYEQYF.